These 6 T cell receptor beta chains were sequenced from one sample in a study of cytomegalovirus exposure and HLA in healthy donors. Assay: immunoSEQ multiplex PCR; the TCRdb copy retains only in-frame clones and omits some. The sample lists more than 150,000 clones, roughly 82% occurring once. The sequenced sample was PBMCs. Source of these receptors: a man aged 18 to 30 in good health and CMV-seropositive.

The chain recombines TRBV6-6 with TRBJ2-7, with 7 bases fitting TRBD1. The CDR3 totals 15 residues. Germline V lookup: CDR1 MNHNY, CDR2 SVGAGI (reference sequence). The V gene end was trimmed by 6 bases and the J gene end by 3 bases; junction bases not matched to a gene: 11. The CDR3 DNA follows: TGTGCCAGCAGGACGCTTACAGGGGCCCACTACGAGCAGTACTTC. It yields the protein CASRTLTGAHYEQYF.

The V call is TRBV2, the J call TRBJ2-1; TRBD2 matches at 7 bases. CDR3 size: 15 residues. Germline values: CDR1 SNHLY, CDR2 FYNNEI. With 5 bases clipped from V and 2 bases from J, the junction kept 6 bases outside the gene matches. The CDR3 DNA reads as TGTGCCAGCAGTTCTATGGCGGGAGCCTACAATGAGCAGTTCTTC. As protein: CASSSMAGAYNEQFF.

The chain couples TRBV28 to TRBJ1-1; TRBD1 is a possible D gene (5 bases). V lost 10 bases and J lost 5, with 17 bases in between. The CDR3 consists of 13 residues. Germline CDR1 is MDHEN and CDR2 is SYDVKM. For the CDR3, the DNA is TGTGCCATTGGGGGTGGGGAGGGGACTGAAGCTTTCTTT. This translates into CAIGGGEGTEAFF.

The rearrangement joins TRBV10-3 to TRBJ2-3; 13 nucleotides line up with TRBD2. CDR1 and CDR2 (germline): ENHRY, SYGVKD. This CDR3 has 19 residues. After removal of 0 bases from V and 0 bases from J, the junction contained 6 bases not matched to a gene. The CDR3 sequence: CAISESGTSGTSSTDTQYF. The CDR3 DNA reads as TGTGCCATCAGTGAGTCCGGGACTAGCGGGACGTCTAGCACAGATACGCAGTATTTT.

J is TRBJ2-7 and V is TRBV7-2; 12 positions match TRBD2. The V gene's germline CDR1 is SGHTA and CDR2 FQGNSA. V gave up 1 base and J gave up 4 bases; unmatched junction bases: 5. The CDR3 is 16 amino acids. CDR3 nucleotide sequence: TGTGCCAGCAGCTTAGGGCCGGGACTAGCGGGTTACGAGCAGTACTTC. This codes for CASSLGPGLAGYEQYF.

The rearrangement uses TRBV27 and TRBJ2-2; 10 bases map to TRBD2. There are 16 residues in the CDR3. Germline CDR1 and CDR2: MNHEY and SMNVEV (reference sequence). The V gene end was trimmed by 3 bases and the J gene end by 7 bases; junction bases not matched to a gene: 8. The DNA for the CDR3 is TGTGCCAGCAGTTTTGAGGGGGGGACTAGCGACGGGGAGCTGTTTTTT. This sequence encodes CASSFEGGTSDGELFF.